These 9 T cell receptor beta chains originate from one sample sequenced in a study of cytomegalovirus exposure and HLA in healthy donors. The PCR was carried out with 60 Vbeta primers and 13 Jbeta primers. The method was immunoSEQ multiplex PCR; TCRdb's version includes in-frame clones alone and lacks a portion of them. The sample carries roughly 180,000 clones, roughly 80% recorded once. Sequenced input: PBMCs. These receptor sequences come from a male donor in good health and CMV-seronegative.

J is TRBJ2-7 and V is TRBV19; D possibly corresponds to TRBD2 (6 bases). Germline CDR1 reads LNHDA; CDR2 reads SQIVND (reference sequence). V dropped 0 bases and J dropped 0 bases, with 9 bases sitting between them. The CDR3 has 15 amino acids. CDR3 residues: CASSIDGSGSYEQYF. CDR3 DNA: TGTGCCAGTAGTATAGATGGTAGCGGCTCCTACGAGCAGTACTTC.

The rearrangement joins TRBV7-3 to TRBJ1-1; TRBD1 agrees at 8 bases. Germline V CDR1 and CDR2: SGHTA, FQGTGA. This CDR3 is built from 14 residues. V lost 0 bases and J lost 8; bases outside the gene matches: 5. CDR3 DNA sequence: TGTGCCAGCAGCTTAACCCGGACAGGGACAGAAGCTTTCTTT. It yields the protein CASSLTRTGTEAFF.

The chain recombines TRBV4-3 with TRBJ2-7; 12 nucleotides match TRBD2. The CDR3 has 18 amino acids. Trimming cost V 3 bases and J 1 base; bases outside gene matches: 10. The germline V gene has CDR1 LGHNA and CDR2 YSLEER. The CDR3 sequence: CASSQATGTSGQSYEQYF. The CDR3 nucleotides are TGCGCCAGCAGCCAGGCTACCGGGACTAGCGGGCAGTCCTACGAGCAGTACTTC.

Turning to this clone: Other DNA sequences in this sample translate to the same CDR3. The V call is TRBV6-5, the J call TRBJ1-2; D is unresolved. Trimming took 6 bases from V and 0 from J, leaving 8 bases between them. This CDR3 has 13 residues. Germline CDR1 is MNHEY and CDR2 is SVGAGI. CDR3 DNA: TGTGCCAGCAGATCTACAGCTAACTATGGCTACACCTTC. It yields the protein CASRSTANYGYTF.

V usage is TRBV6-5 and J usage is TRBJ2-5; possible D gene TRBD2, 8 bases. The CDR3 extends over 15 amino acids. Trimming stripped 5 bases from V and 5 bases from J, with 18 bases between. CDR1 MNHEY and CDR2 SVGAGI come from the germline V gene. CDR3 DNA sequence: TGTGCCAGCAGTCCTCCGGGAGGGGGCACCGAGACCCAGTACTTC. Its protein product is CASSPPGGGTETQYF.

This clone has just one count. The chain joins TRBV6-5 to TRBJ2-2, with 7 bases that match TRBD1. The CDR3 consists of 14 residues. The V and J ends lost 6 bases and 0 bases, in that order; junction bases with no gene match: 1. Per the germline V gene, CDR1 is MNHEY and CDR2 is SVGAGI. The CDR3 reads CASSQGANTGELFF. The CDR3 DNA reads TGTGCCAGCAGCCAGGGGGCGAACACCGGGGAGCTGTTTTTT.

This chain links TRBV6-5 with TRBJ1-2, with D tentatively TRBD1 (6 bases). Germline V gene sequence: CDR1 MNHEY, CDR2 SVGAGI. The length of the CDR3 is 14 residues. V lost 5 bases and J 3 bases, leaving 13 bases between the germline ends. The CDR3 sequence: CASSRGGVDYGYTF. CDR3 bases: TGTGCCAGCAGTCGGGGGGGCGTTGACTATGGCTACACCTTC.

A few counts support this clone. The chain couples TRBV11-2 to TRBJ2-7, with D possibly being TRBD2 (6 bases). Deletions cut 1 base from V and 3 bases from J, with 19 bases between. Per germline, CDR1 SGHAT and CDR2 FQNNGV. CDR3 length: 17 residues. This CDR3 is CASSLGGYGGTVYEQYF. The CDR3 region has the DNA TGTGCCAGCAGCTTAGGGGGGTACGGCGGGACTGTCTACGAGCAGTACTTC.

The V and J genes are TRBV7-9 and TRBJ2-3, with TRBD2 matching over 15 bases. This CDR3 is built from 18 residues. The ends lost 4 bases at V and 4 bases at J; junction bases unmatched: 9. Per the germline V gene, CDR1 is SEHNR and CDR2 is FQNEAQ (reference sequence). CDR3 in DNA: TGTGCCAGCAGCTACCGGACTAGCGGGAGGGCGGCGGCAGATACGCAGTATTTT. Its protein product is CASSYRTSGRAAADTQYF.